The sequence of this T cell receptor beta chain was determined in a study of shared clonotypes between healthy human individuals. Profiled with immunoSEQ multiplex PCR; TCRdb holds only in-frame clones, not every one. This sample has about 2.5 million clones; less than 95% occur once, and the top ten carry 0.37%. The CDR3 runs to 13 residues. Germline loops: CDR1 GTSNPN, CDR2 SVGIG (reference sequence). Trimming pared 4 bases from V and 2 bases from J, leaving 9 bases between. The gene calls are TRBV30 and TRBJ1-3, with D unresolved. Sequencing input: naive CD4+ T cells from PBMCs. As for subset: CD45RA+ positively selected. The receptor's source is a young man in good health. Some clones in this sample may be carry-over from other donors' samples. The CDR3 nucleotides are TGTGCCTGGAACGCCGGGGCTGGAAACACCATATATTTT. Translated: CAWNAGAGNTIYF.